This record concerns one T cell receptor beta chain sequence. Antigen: not known. Sequencing used immunoSEQ multiplex PCR; TCRdb keeps in-frame clones, though not all of them. The data contain some 89,000 clones, about 92% of them seen just once; the ten biggest clones take up about 2%. These data are taken from a study of T cell responses to AZD1222 COVID-19 vaccine. Findings and caveats of the study: The breadth and depth of Spike-specific TCRs increased once two AZD1222 doses had been given. Of spike-specific TCRs, nearly half reportedly target regions left unmutated in variants. Most donors were white British and more were female, and clonal diversity was possibly underestimated.

The CDR3 totals 13 residues. From germline, CDR1 is LNHDA and CDR2 SQIVND (reference sequence). V was cut by 6 bases and J by 0 bases, with 8 bases left in between. The clonotype originates from an adult in good health. Sequencing used peripheral blood, obtained on day 0 of AZD1222 vaccination. The V and J genes are TRBV19 and TRBJ1-2, with D tentatively TRBD1 (5 bases). The CDR3 protein is CASRRDSNYGYTF. Here the CDR3 DNA reads TGTGCCAGTAGGAGGGACTCTAACTATGGCTACACCTTC.